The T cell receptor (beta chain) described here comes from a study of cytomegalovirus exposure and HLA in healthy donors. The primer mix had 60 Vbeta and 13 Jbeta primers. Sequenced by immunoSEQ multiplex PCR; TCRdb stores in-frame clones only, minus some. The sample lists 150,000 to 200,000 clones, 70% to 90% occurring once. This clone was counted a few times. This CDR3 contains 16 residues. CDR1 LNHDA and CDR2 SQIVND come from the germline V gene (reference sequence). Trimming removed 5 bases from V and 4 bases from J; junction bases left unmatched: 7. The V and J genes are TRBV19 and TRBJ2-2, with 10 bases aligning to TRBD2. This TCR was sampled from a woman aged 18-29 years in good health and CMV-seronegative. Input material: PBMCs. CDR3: CASSGGGLAVTGELFF. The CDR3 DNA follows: TGTGCCAGTAGTGGCGGAGGACTAGCGGTCACCGGGGAGCTGTTTTTT.